Presented here are 17 T cell receptor beta chains from one specimen sequenced in a study of control samples from healthy donors and cancer patients. Only in-frame clones appear in the TCRdb table, and some are missing; sequencing was by immunoSEQ multiplex PCR. Found here are over 60,000 clones, 85% of them singletons; the top ten hold about 5%. Sequencing was performed on blood. Receptors originate from a man between 35 and 55 years old in good health.

This rearrangement joins TRBV28 to TRBJ2-2; D is tentatively TRBD1 or TRBD2 (5 bases each). The CDR3 is 15 residues long. Looked up from germline, CDR1 is MDHEN and CDR2 is SYDVKM. The V gene lost 4 bases and the J gene lost 4 bases, with 13 bases spanning the gap. As DNA, the CDR3 is TGTGCCAGCAGTTCCGGGACGGGGCCCACCGGGGAGCTGTTTTTT. Translating gives CASSSGTGPTGELFF.

The rearrangement links TRBV7-9 to TRBJ2-5; D unresolved. The ends were cut back, 2 bases at V and 3 bases at J, with 13 bases in the middle. CDR3 size: 15 residues. CDR1 and CDR2 (germline): SEHNR, FQNEAQ (reference sequence). The CDR3 sequence is CASSLFPGPKETQYF. For the CDR3, the DNA is TGTGCCAGCAGCTTATTTCCCGGACCCAAAGAGACCCAGTACTTC.

The rearrangement uses TRBV11-1 and TRBJ2-7, with a possible D match to TRBD2 (6 bases). CDR1 SGHAT and CDR2 FQDESV come from the germline V gene (reference sequence). V lost 3 bases and J 3 bases, leaving 12 bases between the germline ends. The CDR3 runs 14 residues. CDR3 region: CASSFSGIYYEQYF. CDR3 DNA: TGTGCCAGCAGCTTTAGCGGAATTTACTACGAGCAGTACTTC.

The rearrangement links TRBV3-1 (or the pseudogene TRBV3-2) to TRBJ1-1; TRBD1 aligns across 9 bases. V dropped 5 bases and J dropped 5; count of bases not matched to a gene: 3. The CDR3 runs to 13 residues. Germline V gene lookup returns CDR1 LGHDT and CDR2 YNNKEL (reference sequence). The chain's CDR3 is CASSLQGATEAFF. Written as DNA, the CDR3 is TGTGCCAGCAGCTTACAGGGGGCTACTGAAGCTTTCTTT.

V is TRBV12-3 or TRBV12-4 and J is TRBJ2-5; maybe TRBD2 (7 bases). V was cut by 3 bases and J by 4 bases, with 9 bases left in between. This CDR3 contains 13 residues. CDR3 in amino acids: CASSLGGGETQYF. As DNA, the CDR3 is TGTGCCAGCAGTTTGGGAGGGGGAGAGACCCAGTACTTC.

This chain joins TRBV7-2 and TRBJ1-2; D not resolved. Germline CDR1 reads SGHTA; CDR2 reads FQGNSA. CDR3 length: 12 residues. V lost 5 bases and J lost 9, with 13 bases in between. The CDR3 spells CASSPGLMSYTF. CDR3 sequence (DNA): TGTGCCAGCAGCCCAGGCCTTATGAGCTACACCTTC.

This chain links TRBV27 with TRBJ1-2; 9 positions match TRBD1. CDR1 is MNHEY, CDR2 SMNVEV, per germline (reference sequence). Trimming took 4 bases from V and 8 from J; bases not matched to a gene: 11. There are 15 residues in the CDR3. Here the CDR3 reads CASSSPGQGIEGYTF. DNA for the CDR3: TGTGCCAGCAGTTCCCCGGGACAGGGTATAGAAGGCTACACCTTC.

The V gene is TRBV28, the J gene TRBJ2-7; D is uncertain. The CDR3 is 12 residues long. Germline-derived CDR1 and CDR2 are MDHEN and SYDVKM. V lost 1 base and J 4 bases, leaving 5 bases between the germline ends. CDR3 DNA sequence: TGTGCCAGCAGTTTATTAGGATACGAGCAGTACTTC. Its translation is CASSLLGYEQYF.

The chain recombines TRBV29-1 with TRBJ1-1; TRBD1 matches 10 bases. The CDR3 is 15 residues long. Germline lookup yields CDR1 SQVTM and CDR2 ANQGSEA. V lost 6 bases to trimming and J lost 0 bases; unmatched junction nucleotides: 7. Written as DNA, the CDR3 is TGCAGCGTAGCACCGGGACAGGGGTTGAACACTGAAGCTTTCTTT. It specifies CSVAPGQGLNTEAFF.

V is TRBV5-4 and J is TRBJ1-1, with a weak D call TRBD1 (5 bases). Germline V CDR1 and CDR2: SGHNT, YYREEE (reference sequence). V gave up 0 bases and J gave up 4 bases, with 16 bases separating them. The CDR3 length is 16 residues. This CDR3 reads CASSLAPDKRLTEAFF. The CDR3 region has the DNA TGTGCCAGCAGCTTGGCCCCGGACAAGCGACTCACTGAAGCTTTCTTT.

This chain uses TRBV6-5 with TRBJ2-7; 7 nucleotides align to TRBD1. The CDR3 has 11 amino acids. Germline trimming cut 10 bases from V and 3 bases from J; bases unmatched to any gene: 3. CDR1 MNHEY and CDR2 SVGAGI come from the germline V gene. CDR3 sequence: CATQGIYEQYF. Written as DNA, the CDR3 is TGTGCCACACAGGGGATCTACGAGCAGTACTTC.

The rearrangement links TRBV7-9 to TRBJ2-3, with 10 positions matching TRBD2. The trim removed 3 bases at V and 1 base at J, leaving 10 bases unmatched. Germline values: CDR1 SEHNR, CDR2 FQNEAQ (reference sequence). This CDR3 region has 18 residues. The CDR3 nucleotides are TGTGCCAGCAGCTTTGACAAAGCGGGGGGGCTTCGCACAGATACGCAGTATTTT. Residues: CASSFDKAGGLRTDTQYF.

This rearrangement joins TRBV27 to TRBJ2-1; no firm D call. The CDR3 extends over 13 amino acids. CDR1 is MNHEY and CDR2 is SMNVEV in the germline V gene (reference sequence). Trimming took 3 bases from V and 10 from J, leaving 13 bases between them. The CDR3 loop reads CASSFQNRLEQFF. CDR3 bases: TGTGCCAGCAGTTTCCAGAACAGACTCGAGCAGTTCTTC.

The chain couples TRBV7-2 to TRBJ2-2, with D possibly being TRBD1 (5 bases). Germline CDR1 and CDR2: SGHTA and FQGNSA. This CDR3 has 15 amino acids. Trimming shortened V by 0 bases and J by 6 bases, and 11 bases separated the two germline ends. The CDR3 sequence: CASSLAWAGSGELFF. As DNA, the CDR3 is TGTGCCAGCAGCTTAGCGTGGGCAGGGTCCGGGGAGCTGTTTTTT.

The table lists this clone with a few counts. The rearrangement joins TRBV7-9 to TRBJ1-4; TRBD1 aligns across 8 bases. The J segment lost 8 bases and the V segment lost 3 bases, leaving 2 bases of the junction unmatched. Looked up from germline, CDR1 is SEHNR and CDR2 is FQNEAQ (reference sequence). The CDR3 is 13 amino acids. CDR3 loop: CASSFDRGEKLFF. The CDR3 DNA follows: TGTGCCAGCAGCTTTGACAGGGGAGAAAAACTGTTTTTT.

The CDR3 DNA sequence: TGTGCCAGCAGGAAATTTACGAAGGCCAACACTGAAGCTTTCTTT. Residues: CASRKFTKANTEAFF. The V and J genes are TRBV3-1 (or the pseudogene TRBV3-2) and TRBJ1-1; D call uncertain. With 6 bases removed from V and 2 bases from J, the gap between germline ends came to 16 bases. The CDR3 runs to 15 residues. CDR1 is LGHDT, CDR2 YNNKEL, per germline (reference sequence).

The gene calls are TRBV7-2 and TRBJ1-6, with a tentative D call TRBD1 (6 bases). V was clipped by 0 bases and J by 9 bases, with 12 bases between them. The CDR3 sequence is 15 residues long. CDR1 SGHTA and CDR2 FQGNSA come from the germline V gene. The CDR3 sequence is CASSLAGQIRSPLHF. The CDR3 DNA reads TGTGCCAGCAGCTTAGCGGGACAAATTCGTTCACCCCTCCACTTT.